The text below deals with one T cell receptor beta chain. Its matching antigen is unknown. This specimen comes from a study of T cells in localized non-small cell lung cancer. Profiling relied on immunoSEQ multiplex PCR, and the TCRdb table lists in-frame clones only, not all of them. Of about 83,000 clones listed, around 81% are singletons. Unmatched junction bases numbered 4, after V lost 5 bases and J lost 3 bases. The CDR3 covers 15 residues. Per germline, CDR1 SGHTA and CDR2 FQGNSA. The study's findings and limits: Without multi-region sequencing, intratumor heterogeneity could not be excluded. It was uninvolved adjacent lung that showed the highest T cell clonality, exceeding tumor.

The chain joins TRBV7-2 to TRBJ1-3, with 10 bases aligning to TRBD1. Source: peripheral blood, taken before any cancer treatment. The TCR originated in a female donor over 55 with stage I lung adenocarcinoma. The CDR3 sequence is CASSRDRGGGNTIYF. In DNA, the CDR3 is TGTGCCAGCAGCCGGGACAGGGGTGGTGGAAACACCATATATTTT.